The text below deals with one TCR beta chain. Libraries were prepared by immunoSEQ multiplex PCR; TCRdb keeps only in-frame clonotypes and omits some of them. The sample includes 2.3 million or so clones, approximately 93% of them seen just once. The data were taken from a study of shared clonotypes between healthy human individuals. Trimming at V came to 4 bases and at J to 1 base, leaving 10 bases not matched to a gene. Germline CDR1 SNHLY, CDR2 FYNNEI. This CDR3 region has 17 residues. The clonotype originates from a young man in good health. Some clones in this sample may be carry-over from other donors' samples. The sample taken for sequencing was naive CD4+ T cells from PBMCs. Documented subset: CD45RA+ positively selected. This chain connects TRBV2 to TRBJ2-3; 8 nucleotides align to TRBD1. For the CDR3, the DNA is TGTGCCAGCAGTGGCCCCTGGGCAGGGGGCCGCACAGATACGCAGTATTTT. Translation gives CASSGPWAGGRTDTQYF.